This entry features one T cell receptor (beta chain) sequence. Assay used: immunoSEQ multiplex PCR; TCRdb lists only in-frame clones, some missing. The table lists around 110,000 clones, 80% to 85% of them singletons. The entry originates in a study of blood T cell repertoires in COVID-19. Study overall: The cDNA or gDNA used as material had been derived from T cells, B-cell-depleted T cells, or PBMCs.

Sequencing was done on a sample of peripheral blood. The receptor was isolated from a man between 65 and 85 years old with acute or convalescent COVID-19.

Here the CDR3 DNA reads TGTGCCAGCAGTTTAAAAGGGGACACTGAAGCTTTCTTT. It specifies CASSLKGDTEAFF. This chain connects TRBV12-3 or TRBV12-4 to TRBJ1-1, with D perhaps matching TRBD1 (5 bases). V shed 2 bases and J shed 3 bases, with 7 bases lying between them. This CDR3 is 13 amino acids long.